This TCR beta chain was identified in a study of T cell repertoires in cytomegalovirus infection (dated by TCRdb to about 2019). Background on the whole study: Donor HLA type was relevant to the analysis, as public TCR beta signatures indicated carriage of CMV infection together with the matching HLA type.

Here is what the overall study found, with its caveats: Cumulative frequency of public TCR beta family members discriminated carriers of CMV infection plus the relevant HLA type in this cohort and an independent roughly 340-donor cohort. The ex vivo response was dominated by HLA-C-restricted CMV-specific TCR beta clonotypes, which also provided the single most frequent clonotype in two of eight donors.

Of note for this clonotype: It has no known antigen specificity. Nothing much larger sits one base from this clone, and base qualities are not available.

Instrument used: Illumina HiSeq 1500. TCRdb reanalyzed the raw reads on its own, using fastp at Q25 for trimming and MiXCR for clone calling, and kept in-frame beta chains. Each CDR3 protein appears once, grouped with its most common genes and DNA. The table for this sample lists about 100,000 distinct CDR3 sequences; roughly a quarter of them were counted only once. Together, the top ten hold approximately 40% of the sample. The sample consisted of CD8+ T cells from PBMCs. The clonotype comes from a human donor in good health (CMV status not recorded). Some clones in this sample may be carry-over from other donors' samples.

In nucleotides, the sequence is TGCAGTGCTAGACCGCCGGGGGACACCTCAACTAATGAAAAACTGTTTTTT. Its translation is CSARPPGDTSTNEKLFF. The V and J segments used are TRBV20-1 and TRBJ1-4, and the D gene may be TRBD1, 6 bases matching. CDR1 DFQATT and CDR2 SNEGSKA are derived from the germline V gene (reference sequence). The V and J ends are trimmed by 2 bases and 0 bases, leaving 16 bases between them. The CDR3 runs 17 amino acids, cysteine and phenylalanine included. CDR3 DNA is the only sequence kept; it has 51 bases, read in frame from the first base.